The clone carrying this T cell receptor beta chain occurred a few times. There are 12 residues in the CDR3. Germline V gene lookup returns CDR1 LGHNA and CDR2 YNFKEQ. With 1 base removed from V and 10 bases from J, the gap between germline ends came to 10 bases. This entry belongs to a study of blood T cells in healthy people across ages. With a J-beta primer mix and a sample-barcoded 5' primer, a second PCR ran 7 to 11 cycles. TCRdb passed the 5' RACE reads through MiXCR, listing each CDR3 protein once. This repertoire shows about 1.4 million distinct CDR3 sequences, approximately 59% found once; its top ten account for roughly 7%.

The V gene is TRBV4-2, the J gene TRBJ1-2, with D maybe TRBD1 (6 bases). This clonotype originated in a man between 18 and 35 years old in good health. Sequencing was performed on blood. CDR3 bases: TGTGCCAGCAGCCAAGGCCAGGGGATCTACACCTTC. Protein: CASSQGQGIYTF.